Described below is a single T cell receptor (beta chain) sequence and its context. CDR1 and CDR2 from the germline V gene are SGHRS and YFSETQ. This CDR3 is built from 14 residues. Losses at the gene ends were 3 bases for V and 2 bases for J; bases not matched to a gene: 5. As handled by the study authors: Amplifying reference gene primers gave estimates of nucleated cell counts. Assay used: immunoSEQ multiplex PCR; TCRdb lists only in-frame clones, some missing. For V, J and clone size, that table is used; D and trimming come from the DNA. The sample lists 200,000 to 250,000 clones; about 80% were seen once. This record comes from a study of blood T cell repertoires in COVID-19. Study overall: COVID-19 samples, acute and convalescent, were from the United States, Italy and Spain.

Material: peripheral blood. The receptor was isolated from a woman older than 75 with acute or convalescent COVID-19. This chain joins TRBV5-1 and TRBJ2-7; 7 bases are shared with TRBD1. CDR3 sequence reads: CASSWGQRPYEQYF. DNA for the CDR3: TGCGCCAGCAGCTGGGGACAGCGGCCCTACGAGCAGTACTTC.